This passage covers 23 T cell receptor beta chains from one sample sequenced in a study of shared clonotypes between healthy human individuals. TCRdb keeps only in-frame clones here, not all; method: immunoSEQ multiplex PCR. Seen here are 740,000 or so clones, around three quarters observed once, and the top ten hold 1.5% to 2%. Sequenced: memory CD4+ T cells sorted from blood. Specified subset: CD45RA-negative fraction. Source of these receptors: a woman under 40 in good health.

The table lists this clone with a count of one. The CDR3 nucleotides are TGTGCCCAAAACACGACAGGGGGAACCTACGAGCAGTACTTC. It specifies CAQNTTGGTYEQYF. The V call is TRBV19, the J call TRBJ2-7, with 9 bases lining up with TRBD1. In germline, CDR1 is LNHDA, CDR2 SQIVND (reference sequence). The trim removed 11 bases at V and 2 bases at J, leaving 10 bases unmatched. The CDR3 spans 14 residues.

The rearrangement joins TRBV11-2 to TRBJ2-1; D uncertain. The germline V and J ends were trimmed by 4 bases and 3 bases, with 10 bases remaining between them. The germline gives CDR1 SGHAT, CDR2 FQNNGV. This CDR3 has 14 residues. CDR3 in amino acids: CASSSGPGYNEQFF. CDR3 nucleotide sequence: TGTGCCAGCAGCTCCGGACCCGGCTACAATGAGCAGTTCTTC.

In its sample, this clone was seen a few times. V and J are TRBV12-2 and TRBJ2-7. TRBV12-2 is assigned pseudogene status. CDR3 length equals 12 residues. The CDR3 sequence: CASRGRESSEYF. CDR3 DNA: TGTGCAAGTCGTGGGCGCGAGTCGAGCGAGTACTTC.

This sequence joins TRBV6-5 and TRBJ2-1, with 7 positions matching TRBD2. The CDR3 sequence is 14 residues long. CDR1 and CDR2 (germline): MNHEY, SVGAGI. V dropped 6 bases and J dropped 6; count of bases not matched to a gene: 8. CDR3 DNA sequence: TGTGCCAGCAGATCCAGCGGGAACTCCAATGAGCAGTTCTTC. Residues: CASRSSGNSNEQFF.

This clone was observed once. This chain links TRBV28 with TRBJ2-7; the D call may be TRBD1 or TRBD2 (7 bases each). Germline V gene sequence: CDR1 MDHEN, CDR2 SYDVKM. The length of the CDR3 is 15 residues. V lost 6 bases and J lost 2, with 17 bases in between. This CDR3 is CASSPPGGAAYEQYF. Here the CDR3 DNA reads TGTGCCAGCAGCCCCCCAGGGGGGGCCGCCTACGAGCAGTACTTC.

This chain links TRBV4-2 with TRBJ2-5; TRBD2 agrees at 8 bases. The CDR3 runs 16 residues. CDR1 LGHNA and CDR2 YNFKEQ come from the germline V gene. V was clipped by 4 bases and J by 4 bases; unmatched bases: 11. The CDR3 DNA is TGTGCCAGCAGCCGGCGAGCAGCGGGAGCCCCAGAGACCCAGTACTTC. It codes for CASSRRAAGAPETQYF.

The genes are TRBV10-2 and TRBJ2-1; D uncertain. The length of the CDR3 is 16 residues. The V gene's germline CDR1 is WSHSY and CDR2 SAAADI. Trimming took off 4 bases at V and 0 bases at J, with 13 bases between the two ends. CDR3 protein: CASSVHPESSYNEQFF. CDR3 nucleotide sequence: TGCGCCAGCAGTGTCCATCCGGAAAGCTCCTACAATGAGCAGTTCTTC.

The chain combines TRBV29-1 with TRBJ1-1; D unclear. Per germline, CDR1 SQVTM and CDR2 ANQGSEA. Trimming stripped 3 bases from V and 1 base from J, with 12 bases between. The CDR3 sequence is 14 residues long. CDR3 loop: CSVDLRASNTEAFF. The CDR3 nucleotides read TGCAGCGTTGATTTAAGGGCCTCGAACACTGAAGCTTTCTTT.

V is TRBV6-5 and J is TRBJ1-4; 9 nucleotides agree with TRBD1. Germline CDR1 MNHEY, CDR2 SVGAGI. The CDR3 runs 15 residues. The V and J ends lost 4 bases and 6 bases, in that order; junction bases with no gene match: 6. In DNA, the CDR3 is TGTGCCAGCAGTTCCCCGGGACAGGGTTATGAAAAACTGTTTTTT. This translates into CASSSPGQGYEKLFF.

This chain joins TRBV28 and TRBJ1-2; D is ambiguous. The CDR3 contains 14 residues. Germline loops: CDR1 MDHEN, CDR2 SYDVKM. V was cut by 6 bases and J by 3 bases, with 14 bases left in between. The CDR3 loop is CASSLVQRDYGYTF. In nucleotides, the CDR3 is TGTGCCAGCAGCCTGGTACAGAGAGACTATGGCTACACCTTC.

CDR3 nucleotides: TGCAGCATGATGACTAGCGGACGAGATACGCAGTATTTT. This sequence encodes CSMMTSGRDTQYF. This chain joins TRBV29-1 and TRBJ2-3, with 9 positions matching TRBD2. CDR1 SQVTM and CDR2 ANQGSEA come from the germline V gene. The CDR3 spans 13 residues. Trimming at V came to 8 bases and at J to 5 bases, leaving 8 bases not matched to a gene.

This clone was recorded a few times. The rearrangement links TRBV29-1 to TRBJ1-1; D might be TRBD1 (6 bases). The CDR3 spans 16 residues. Germline V lookup: CDR1 SQVTM, CDR2 ANQGSEA. V was clipped by 0 bases and J by 7 bases, with 21 bases between them. The CDR3 bases are TGCAGCGTTGAAGATCCTGAGACAGGAGTTGGGAATGAAGCTTTCTTT. This codes for CSVEDPETGVGNEAFF. Full variable domain (missing parts from reference TRBV29-1 and TRBJ1-1): SAVISQKPSRDICQRGTSLTIQCQVDSQVTMMFWYRQQPGQSLTLIATANQGSEATYESGFVIDKFPISRPNLTFSTLTVSNMSPEDSSIYLCSVEDPETGVGNEAFFGQGTRLTVV.

This chain connects TRBV5-1 to TRBJ2-7; D is perhaps TRBD1 or TRBD2 (5 bases each). Germline V CDR1 and CDR2: SGHRS, YFSETQ. V was cut by 4 bases and J by 2 bases, with 13 bases left in between. The CDR3 sequence is 14 residues long. CDR3 nucleotides: TGCGCCAGCAGCCCGACAGCGGTTACCTACGAGCAGTACTTC. It translates to CASSPTAVTYEQYF.

The chain is built from TRBV5-6 and TRBJ2-1, with TRBD1 matching 8 bases. The CDR3 runs 15 residues. Germline V CDR1 and CDR2: SGHDT, YYEEEE. V gave up 4 bases and J gave up 3 bases; unmatched junction bases: 6. CDR3: CASSDDRGFYNEQFF. CDR3 DNA: TGTGCCAGCAGCGACGACAGGGGATTCTACAATGAGCAGTTCTTC.

This clone was seen only a few times. The chain uses TRBV6-5 and TRBJ2-4; 8 bases match TRBD2. V lost 7 bases, J lost 0 bases, and 2 bases stayed unmatched. Germline V gives CDR1 MNHEY, CDR2 SVGAGI. The CDR3 runs to 14 residues. This chain's CDR3 is CASKREGAKNIQYF. The CDR3 nucleotides read TGTGCCAGCAAACGGGAGGGAGCCAAAAACATTCAGTACTTC.

The genes are TRBV19 and TRBJ2-7; TRBD1 agrees at 9 bases. V lost 5 bases to trimming and J lost 3 bases; unmatched junction nucleotides: 5. CDR1 is LNHDA, CDR2 SQIVND, per germline (reference sequence). The CDR3 has 14 amino acids. In DNA form, the CDR3 reads TGTGCCAGTAGTGCCGGGACAGGGCTCTACGAGCAGTACTTC. Translated: CASSAGTGLYEQYF.

The chain recombines TRBV11-2 with TRBJ2-7; D is possibly TRBD1 or TRBD2 (5 bases each). The V gene's germline CDR1 is SGHAT and CDR2 FQNNGV. Deletions cut 0 bases from V and 0 bases from J, with 9 bases between. CDR3 length: 15 amino acids. The CDR3 spells CASSLEAGSSYEQYF. CDR3 nucleotides: TGTGCCAGCAGCTTAGAGGCAGGGAGCTCCTACGAGCAGTACTTC.

This clone has a count of ten or more. The chain couples TRBV7-2 to TRBJ1-5; no reliable D call. V was pared by 3 bases and J by 1 base, with 7 bases between. CDR1 is SGHTA and CDR2 is FQGNSA in the germline V gene. The CDR3 has 14 residues. CDR3 bases: TGTGCCAGCAGCTTGGTGGAAAGCAATCAGCCCCAGCATTTT. It is translated as CASSLVESNQPQHF.

The V gene is TRBV6-1, the J gene TRBJ2-7, with TRBD2 identical over 13 bases. V gave up 6 bases and J gave up 4 bases; unmatched junction bases: 6. The CDR3 sequence is 15 residues long. CDR1 MNHNS and CDR2 SASEGT come from the germline V gene. The CDR3 spells CASRTGTSGMYEQYF. CDR3 DNA sequence: TGTGCCAGCAGAACCGGGACTAGCGGGATGTACGAGCAGTACTTC.

The chain joins TRBV20-1 to TRBJ2-1; no clear D. V lost 3 bases and J lost 6, with 6 bases in between. Germline values: CDR1 DFQATT, CDR2 SNEGSKA (reference sequence). The CDR3 runs to 11 residues. CDR3 nucleotides: TGCAGTGCTAGTAAGCTCAATGAGCAGTTCTTC. It yields the protein CSASKLNEQFF.

This clone showed up just once. The chain links TRBV7-6 to TRBJ1-2; D gene uncertain. Deletions cut 4 bases from V and 4 bases from J, with 10 bases between. Per germline, CDR1 SGHVS and CDR2 FNYEAQ. CDR3 length: 13 residues. The CDR3 DNA is TGTGCCAGCAGCTACGGCAGCAGCTATGGCTACACCTTC. Its translation is CASSYGSSYGYTF. The variable domain in full, completed from reference TRBV7-6 and TRBJ1-2, reads GAGVSQSPRYKVTKRGQDVALRCDPISGHVSLYWYRQALGQGPEFLTYFNYEAQQDKSGLPNDRFSAERPEGSISTLTIQRTEQRDSAMYRCASSYGSSYGYTFGSGTRLTVV.

The CDR3 spells CASTLPAGQTEAFF. CDR3 DNA: TGTGCCAGCACTTTACCCGCAGGGCAAACTGAAGCTTTCTTT. V usage is TRBV6-5 and J usage is TRBJ1-1; possible D gene TRBD1, 5 bases. Germline V gene sequence: CDR1 MNHEY, CDR2 SVGAGI. Between the trimmed V and J ends, which lost 7 bases and 5 bases, there was a span of 17 bases. The CDR3 covers 14 residues.

The rearrangement joins TRBV27 to TRBJ2-3, with D possibly TRBD2 on 6 matching bases. Germline V CDR1 and CDR2: MNHEY, SMNVEV (reference sequence). V was pared by 2 bases and J by 2 bases, with 14 bases between. CDR3 length: 16 amino acids. The CDR3: CASSLREAGLTDTQYF. CDR3 nucleotide sequence: TGTGCCAGCAGTTTAAGGGAGGCGGGGCTCACAGATACGCAGTATTTT.